Sequencing of this T cell receptor beta chain was carried out in a study of T-cell reconstitution after alpha-beta-depleted transplantation in children. This clonotype came up a few times. Trimming removed 6 bases from V and 2 bases from J; junction bases left unmatched: 12. Looked up from germline, CDR1 is SGHNT and CDR2 is YYREEE (reference sequence). This CDR3 is built from 16 residues. The library targeted TCRbeta and was prepared with unique molecular identifiers. One entry per CDR3 protein, called by TCRdb with MiXCR from the PCR reads. The sample has under 450,000 distinct CDR3 sequences, 13% seen once.

This clonotype was sampled from a human donor who donated a stem cell graft to a child with Fanconi anemia. The sample in question was PBMCs, obtained from the stem cell graft. This chain links TRBV5-4 with TRBJ1-2, with 8 nucleotides matching TRBD1. CDR3 in amino acids: CASTAGTGRGNYGYTF. CDR3 DNA sequence: TGTGCCAGCACCGCCGGGACAGGAAGGGGAAACTATGGCTACACCTTC.